This entry is about one TCR beta chain. Per the study methods: Amplification of reference gene primers provided the estimated nucleated cell counts. Only in-frame clones appear in the TCRdb table, and some are missing; sequencing was by immunoSEQ multiplex PCR. That table is the source of V, J and clone size, and D and trimming were worked out from the DNA. The data show a few hundred thousand clones, approximately 80% seen once. The CDR3 sequence is 15 residues long. CDR1 LGHNA and CDR2 YNFKEQ come from the germline V gene. The V end was cut by 6 bases, the J end by 0 bases, with 12 bases between. The data were taken from a study of blood T cell repertoires in COVID-19. Study in general: Samples came from the United States, Italy and Spain, spanning acute and convalescent COVID-19. Sample material is recorded as cDNA or gDNA derived from T cells, B-cell-depleted T cells, or PBMCs.

The specimen was peripheral blood. The receptor was isolated from a man between 60 and 75 years old with acute or convalescent COVID-19. The genes are TRBV4-2 and TRBJ1-3, with unresolved D. The DNA of the CDR3 is TGTGCCAGCAGGCGGGTGGCGAGCTCTGGAAACACCATATATTTT. Its translation: CASRRVASSGNTIYF.